This T cell receptor beta chain was sequenced for a study of beta chain features in type 1 diabetes. Broader study findings: In all four CD4+ subsets, TCRB CDR3 length was significantly, moderately reduced in type 1 diabetes.

On this clone: The antigen remains unidentified.

Isolated RNA was reverse transcribed in full, so expressed TCRB transcripts were sequenced. Measured with immunoSEQ multiplex PCR; TCRdb has only the in-frame clones, and not every one. The sample contains about 660,000 clones, about 14% of which appear only once. The V gene lost 4 bases and the J gene lost 4 bases, with 11 bases spanning the gap. The CDR3 contains 13 residues. CDR1 is MGHRA and CDR2 is YSYEKL in the germline V gene. This chain uses TRBV4-1 with TRBJ2-7; no clear D. Material: naive CD4+ T cells from blood. The TCR originated in a man aged 18 to 30 with type 1 diabetes. As DNA, the CDR3 is TGCGCCAGCAGCCCCGCCCCGAGGTACGAGCAGTACTTC. It codes for CASSPAPRYEQYF.